This is a list of T cell receptor beta chains from one sample in a study of cytomegalovirus exposure and HLA in healthy donors. Only in-frame clones appear in the TCRdb table, and some are missing; sequencing was by immunoSEQ multiplex PCR. The profile shows under 200,000 clones, around 83% of them singletons. The specimen was PBMCs. These TCRs come from a woman aged 18-29 years in good health and CMV-seronegative. Both conserved end residues are part of each CDR3. Each record gives: CDR3 protein, CDR3 DNA, V gene, J gene, D gene, clone size. The D gene is left open where the match is weak. Clone sizes are given selectively: once, few, many, or a class where the clone is expanded.

CASSLALEGGGRLETQYF	TGTGCCAGCAGCTTAGCGCTCGAGGGGGGGGGCCGATTGGAGACCCAGTACTTC	TRBV7-9	TRBJ2-5	.	.
CASSYSPGGRGGELFF	TGTGCCAGCAGTTACTCCCCAGGGGGCCGAGGCGGGGAGCTGTTTTTT	TRBV6-5	TRBJ2-2	TRBD1	.
CAISSGGGETQYF	TGTGCCATCAGTTCAGGCGGGGGAGAGACCCAGTACTTC	TRBV10-3	TRBJ2-5	TRBD2	.
CASMGRGETYEQYF	TGTGCCAGCATGGGCAGGGGCGAAACCTACGAGCAGTACTTC	TRBV6-1	TRBJ2-7	.	.
CASSPPFVAGGGETQYF	TGTGCCAGCAGCCCGCCGTTCGTAGCGGGGGGTGGAGAGACCCAGTACTTC	TRBV7-6	TRBJ2-5	TRBD2	.
CASSFRGDETQYF	TGTGCCAGCAGCTTTCGGGGGGACGAGACCCAGTACTTC	TRBV7-9	TRBJ2-5	TRBD2	.
CASSSSQGNQPQHF	TGTGCCAGCTCATCATCCCAGGGAAATCAGCCCCAGCATTTT	TRBV18	TRBJ1-5	.	.
CASSEGQGPTYEQYF	TGTGCCAGCAGTGAGGGACAGGGGCCAACCTACGAGCAGTACTTC	TRBV2	TRBJ2-7	TRBD1	.
CASSTQGKSTNEKLFF	TGTGCCAGCAGTACACAGGGTAAAAGCACTAATGAAAAACTGTTTTTT	TRBV25-1	TRBJ1-4	.	.
CASSPGTHNTGELFF	TGCGCCAGCAGTCCCGGGACTCATAACACCGGGGAGCTGTTTTTT	TRBV5-1	TRBJ2-2	.	few
CASSLLAGGPEANEQFF	TGTGCCAGCAGTTTACTAGCGGGAGGGCCGGAAGCGAATGAGCAGTTCTTC	TRBV27	TRBJ2-1	TRBD2	.
CSVEEGLETQYF	TGCAGCGTTGAGGAGGGATTAGAGACCCAGTACTTC	TRBV29-1	TRBJ2-5	.	.
CASSQGGGTSGHYEQYF	TGTGCCAGCAGTCAAGGGGGCGGGACTAGCGGACATTACGAGCAGTACTTC	TRBV27	TRBJ2-7	TRBD2	.
CSVEDLLGYGYTF	TGCAGCGTTGAAGATCTTCTCGGCTATGGCTACACCTTC	TRBV29-1	TRBJ1-2	.	.
CASRDRGHGYTF	TGTGCCAGCAGGGACAGGGGGCATGGCTACACCTTC	TRBV6-1	TRBJ1-2	TRBD1	.
CASSLETGSGLYEQFF	TGTGCCAGCAGCTTGGAGACCGGGAGCGGTCTTTATGAGCAGTTCTTC	TRBV5-8	TRBJ2-1	.	.
CASRALRGESKETQYF	TGTGCCAGTAGGGCCTTGCGGGGGGAATCCAAAGAGACCCAGTACTTC	TRBV19	TRBJ2-5	TRBD2	.
CASSIRTGFGEKLFF	TGCGCCAGCAGCATCCGGACAGGATTTGGAGAAAAACTGTTTTTT	TRBV5-1	TRBJ1-4	TRBD1	few
CASSGRTDNQPQHF	TGTGCCAGCAGCGGCCGGACTGACAATCAGCCCCAGCATTTT	TRBV5-8	TRBJ1-5	.	.
CASSLSGTSGINTGELFF	TGTGCCAGCAGTTTATCTGGGACTAGCGGGATTAACACCGGGGAGCTGTTTTTT	TRBV27	TRBJ2-2	TRBD2	.
CASSFSGPSTNEQFF	TGTGCCAGCAGCTTTAGCGGGCCTTCCACCAATGAGCAGTTCTTC	TRBV7-8	TRBJ2-1	TRBD2	.
CASSSRGVATEAFF	TGCGCCAGCAGCTCCAGGGGTGTTGCCACTGAAGCCTTCTTT	TRBV5-1	TRBJ1-1	.	.
CASGGTGSDVKQYF	TGTGCCAGCGGGGGGACAGGGTCCGACGTCAAGCAGTACTTC	TRBV6-1	TRBJ2-7	TRBD1	.
CASSIGLAGAVDTQYF	TGTGCCAGTAGTATAGGACTAGCGGGAGCCGTGGATACGCAGTATTTT	TRBV19	TRBJ2-3	TRBD2	.
CASSQGGGSNYGYTF	TGTGCCAGCAGTCAGGGAGGAGGTTCTAACTATGGCTACACCTTC	TRBV28	TRBJ1-2	.	.
CASTKQGTSNQPQHF	TGTGCCAGCACCAAACAGGGGACGAGCAATCAGCCCCAGCATTTT	TRBV28	TRBJ1-5	TRBD1	.
CASSLNRGTDTQYF	TGTGCCAGCAGCTTGAACAGGGGGACAGATACGCAGTATTTT	TRBV5-5	TRBJ2-3	TRBD1	once